These 27 T cell receptor beta chains originate from one sample sequenced in a study of blood T cells in healthy people across ages. The authors ran a second PCR of roughly 6 to 12 cycles using a sample-barcoded 5' primer and a J-beta primer mix. A single record per CDR3 protein comes from TCRdb applying MiXCR to the 5' RACE reads. The table lists 750,000 to 950,000 distinct CDR3 sequences, about 53% of them singletons. What was sequenced was blood. These TCRs come from an elderly man in good health.

The chain carries TRBV20-1 and TRBJ2-5, with 13 bases fitting TRBD2. V lost 5 bases, J lost 11 bases, and 14 bases stayed unmatched. Germline V gene sequence: CDR1 DFQATT, CDR2 SNEGSKA (reference sequence). The CDR3 covers 15 residues. The CDR3 here is CSAAGLAGFENEQYF. The CDR3 region has the DNA TGCAGTGCTGCGGGACTAGCGGGATTCGAAAATGAGCAGTACTTC.

The sample holds a few counts of this clonotype. The chain employs TRBV7-9 and TRBJ2-6; 7 positions match TRBD1. The V gene's germline CDR1 is SEHNR and CDR2 FQNEAQ (reference sequence). The CDR3 loop spans 18 amino acids. Trimming removed 4 bases from V and 0 bases from J; junction bases left unmatched: 9. This chain's CDR3 is CASSSGQPTPSGANVLTF. The CDR3 nucleotides read TGTGCCAGCAGCTCGGGACAGCCGACCCCCTCTGGGGCCAACGTCCTGACTTTC. Filled out from reference TRBV7-9 and TRBJ2-6, the complete variable domain reads DTGVSQNPRHKITKRGQNVTFRCDPISEHNRLYWYRQTLGQGPEFLTYFQNEAQLEKSRLLSDRFSAERPKGSFSTLEIQRTEQGDSAMYLCASSSGQPTPSGANVLTFGAGSRLTVL.

The V gene is TRBV12-3 or TRBV12-4, the J gene TRBJ1-2; 9 bases agree with TRBD1. This CDR3 contains 14 residues. J was trimmed by 7 bases and V by 6 bases; bases with no gene match: 9. CDR3: CASSPDRGLGGYTF. In DNA, the CDR3 is TGTGCCAGCAGCCCGGACAGGGGTTTGGGTGGCTACACCTTC.

This clonotype was detected a few times. This chain uses TRBV4-1 with TRBJ1-1; TRBD1 is a possible D gene (5 bases). CDR1 MGHRA and CDR2 YSYEKL come from the germline V gene. V was trimmed by 3 bases and J by 3 bases, leaving 11 bases between them. The CDR3 loop spans 14 amino acids. CDR3 nucleotides: TGCGCCAGCAGCCATGGTGGGGCCCACACTGAAGCTTTCTTT. Residues: CASSHGGAHTEAFF.

The V and J genes are TRBV6-5 and TRBJ2-7; tentatively, D is TRBD1 or TRBD2 (5 bases each). Germline CDR1 reads MNHEY; CDR2 reads SVGAGI. V shed 10 bases and J shed 6 bases, with 19 bases lying between them. CDR3 length: 13 amino acids. CDR3 amino acids: CATLGAAGTEQYF. The CDR3, as DNA: TGTGCCACCCTTGGGGCGGCCGGGACCGAGCAGTACTTC.

The V and J genes are TRBV5-6 and TRBJ2-4; 10 bases map to TRBD2. TRBJ2-7 explains the end of the DNA better; the J call may be wrong. The CDR3 covers 15 residues. Looked up from germline, CDR1 is SGHDT and CDR2 is YYEEEE. This CDR3 is CASRPSGSLPYEQYF. For the CDR3, the DNA is TGTGCCAGCAGACCTAGCGGGAGCCTTCCATACGAGCAGTACTTC.

This clonotype was recorded many times. The J gene is TRBJ2-1, the V gene TRBV10-3; maybe TRBD1 (7 bases). This CDR3 has 13 amino acids. From germline, CDR1 is ENHRY and CDR2 SYGVKD. V was shortened by 7 bases and J by 3 bases, with 10 bases between the two germline ends. The CDR3 is CAITGDSYNEQFF. In DNA, the CDR3 is TGTGCCATCACGGGGGACAGCTACAATGAGCAGTTCTTC.

A few counts support this clonotype. The rearrangement joins TRBV28 to TRBJ2-1, with D unresolved. Germline lookup yields CDR1 MDHEN and CDR2 SYDVKM. The CDR3 sequence is 14 residues long. V lost 5 bases and J 2 bases, leaving 10 bases between the germline ends. CDR3: CASSLQSAYNEQFF. As DNA, the CDR3 is TGTGCCAGCAGTCTTCAGTCAGCCTACAATGAGCAGTTCTTC.

In this sample, this clonotype turned up a few times. The chain joins TRBV4-1 to TRBJ1-2; D remains ambiguous. Trimming took 1 base from V and 1 from J, leaving 10 bases between them. Germline lookup yields CDR1 MGHRA and CDR2 YSYEKL. This CDR3 comprises 15 residues. CDR3 in amino acids: CASSQAYPYNYGYTF. The CDR3 region has the DNA TGCGCCAGCAGCCAAGCGTATCCATATAACTATGGCTACACCTTC.

The gene calls are TRBV7-9 and TRBJ2-1; the D gene is possibly TRBD2 (6 bases). The ends were cut back, 1 base at V and 1 base at J, with 11 bases in the middle. The CDR3 has 16 residues. Germline V lookup: CDR1 SEHNR, CDR2 FQNEAQ (reference sequence). In DNA form, the CDR3 reads TGTGCCAGCAGCTTAGTGCCTAGCGTATCCTACAATGAGCAGTTCTTC. The encoded protein is CASSLVPSVSYNEQFF.

This sequence joins TRBV10-1 and TRBJ2-5, with TRBD1 matching over 8 bases. Looked up from germline, CDR1 is WNHNN and CDR2 is SYGVQD (reference sequence). With V trimmed by 1 base and J by 9 bases, 7 bases remained unmatched. CDR3 length: 14 residues. CDR3 loop: CASSEYGPTGAQYF. In nucleotides, the CDR3 is TGCGCCAGCAGTGAGTACGGCCCGACAGGGGCCCAGTACTTC.

The chain has TRBV29-1 and TRBJ2-1; D may be TRBD2 (5 bases). The CDR3 runs to 14 residues. The germline gives CDR1 SQVTM, CDR2 ANQGSEA. Trimming stripped 6 bases from V and 3 bases from J, with 15 bases between. In DNA, the CDR3 is TGCAGCGTCCCTGGGAGCGGAGTCTACAATGAGCAGTTCTTC. Its translation is CSVPGSGVYNEQFF.

V is TRBV28 and J is TRBJ2-1; D remains ambiguous. Trimming took 3 bases from V and 0 from J, leaving 9 bases between them. Germline V gives CDR1 MDHEN, CDR2 SYDVKM. The CDR3 is 15 residues long. CDR3 sequence reads: CASSFVSSSYNEQFF. The CDR3 coding sequence is TGTGCCAGCAGTTTTGTTTCGAGCTCCTACAATGAGCAGTTCTTC. Filled out from reference TRBV28 and TRBJ2-1, the complete variable domain reads DVKVTQSSRYLVKRTGEKVFLECVQDMDHENMFWYRQDPGLGLRLIYFSYDVKMKEKGDIPEGYSVSREKKERFSLILESASTNQTSMYLCASSFVSSSYNEQFFGPGTRLTVL.

This chain connects TRBV3-1 to TRBJ2-7; D call uncertain. Germline CDR1 LGHDT, CDR2 YNNKEL (reference sequence). V was pared by 2 bases and J by 2 bases, with 7 bases between. The CDR3 contains 13 residues. CDR3 sequence reads: CASSQFQTYEQYF. The CDR3 coding sequence is TGTGCCAGCAGCCAATTTCAGACCTACGAGCAGTACTTC.

For this clonotype: The junction shows a germline mismatch at one end, possibly a read error. V gene TRBV4-1 combines with J gene TRBJ2-1, with 10 bases fitting TRBD2. CDR3 length equals 15 residues. Germline lookup yields CDR1 MGHRA and CDR2 YSYEKL. CDR3: CACSQGLAGVNEQFF. Written as DNA, the CDR3 is TGCGCCTGCAGCCAAGGTCTAGCGGGAGTGAATGAGCAGTTCTTC.

The chain uses TRBV18 and TRBJ2-7; D may be TRBD2 (5 bases). The length of the CDR3 is 15 residues. V lost 6 bases and J lost 2, with 17 bases in between. Per the germline V gene, CDR1 is KGHSH and CDR2 is LQKENI. The DNA for the CDR3 is TGTGCCAGCTCCCCGGGGAACAGCAAAACCTACGAGCAGTACTTC. Translation: CASSPGNSKTYEQYF.

There are many counts of this clonotype. The V and J genes are TRBV6-5 and TRBJ1-2; TRBD1 is a possible D gene (5 bases). Trimming cost V 0 bases and J 2 bases, with 10 bases left between them. Germline V gene data show CDR1 as MNHEY and CDR2 as SVGAGI. The CDR3 totals 15 residues. In nucleotides, the CDR3 is TGTGCCAGCAGTTACTCGTGGGCAGGGAACTATGGCTACACCTTC. Translated, it gives CASSYSWAGNYGYTF.

This clonotype was seen more than once but under ten times. The chain combines TRBV7-2 with TRBJ2-7; 8 positions match TRBD1. Germline V lookup: CDR1 SGHTA, CDR2 FQGNSA. This CDR3 spans 15 amino acids. V was pared by 1 base and J by 6 bases, with 8 bases of the junction left unmatched. This chain's CDR3 is CASSLESGGKGEQYF. CDR3 DNA: TGTGCCAGCAGCTTAGAGTCAGGGGGCAAGGGCGAGCAGTACTTC. Full variable domain (rest looked up from reference TRBV7-2 and TRBJ2-7): GAGVSQSPSNKVTEKGKDVELRCDPISGHTALYWYRQSLGQGLEFLIYFQGNSAPDKSGLPSDRFSAERTGGSVSTLTIQRTQQEDSAVYLCASSLESGGKGEQYFGPGTRLTVT.

The CDR3 DNA reads TGCAGTGCTATACGCCCTAGCGGGAGGGCCGTCAATGAGCAGTTCTTC. As protein: CSAIRPSGRAVNEQFF. The J gene is TRBJ2-1, the V gene TRBV20-1; 12 bases match TRBD2. Germline V lookup: CDR1 DFQATT, CDR2 SNEGSKA (reference sequence). The CDR3 spans 16 residues. V lost 4 bases and J lost 6; bases outside the gene matches: 10.

The chain combines TRBV6-4 with TRBJ2-1; D not resolved. Per the germline V gene, CDR1 is MRHNA and CDR2 is SNTAGT. CDR3 length equals 14 residues. The germline V and J ends were trimmed by 6 bases and 6 bases, with 15 bases remaining between them. CDR3 amino acids: CASRTDSHRNEQFF. CDR3 sequence (DNA): TGTGCCAGCAGAACCGACTCGCACCGCAATGAGCAGTTCTTC.

The gene calls are TRBV3-1 and TRBJ1-5, with D maybe TRBD1 (6 bases). V was pared by 4 bases and J by 2 bases, with 15 bases between. CDR3 length: 16 residues. CDR1 LGHDT and CDR2 YNNKEL come from the germline V gene (reference sequence). CDR3 bases: TGTGCCAGCAGCCCTACCCAGGGACATGGCAATCAGCCCCAGCATTTT. Amino acids: CASSPTQGHGNQPQHF.

The chain combines TRBV12-3 or TRBV12-4 with TRBJ2-3; weak D call: TRBD2 (5 bases). The V end was cut by 6 bases, the J end by 2 bases, with 15 bases between. The CDR3 is made up of 15 amino acids. The CDR3 protein is CASSPDYPNTDTQYF. The DNA for the CDR3 is TGTGCCAGCAGCCCCGACTACCCGAACACAGATACGCAGTATTTT.

The V call is TRBV6-1, the J call TRBJ2-7, with 11 bases identical to TRBD1. Looked up from germline, CDR1 is MNHNS and CDR2 is SASEGT. This CDR3 contains 15 residues. V dropped 6 bases and J dropped 3; count of bases not matched to a gene: 7. DNA of the CDR3: TGTGCCAGCAGACTAGCCGGGACAGGGGGCTACGAGCAGTACTTC. It yields the protein CASRLAGTGGYEQYF.

The chain has TRBV12-3 or TRBV12-4 and TRBJ1-2; D remains unclear. The germline V and J ends were trimmed by 6 bases and 8 bases, with 16 bases remaining between them. This CDR3 is built from 13 residues. Here the CDR3 reads CASSLTVEGGYTF. The CDR3 region has the DNA TGTGCCAGCAGCCTAACAGTAGAGGGCGGCTACACCTTC.

The gene calls are TRBV20-1 and TRBJ2-7; possibly TRBD1 for D (6 bases). Germline CDR1 reads DFQATT; CDR2 reads SNEGSKA (reference sequence). This CDR3 contains 13 residues. V was cut by 1 base and J by 3 bases, with 10 bases left in between. The CDR3 nucleotides are TGCAGTGCTAGAGCAGGGGCACTCTACGAGCAGTACTTC. Protein product: CSARAGALYEQYF.

This clonotype was seen a handful of times. The chain links TRBV24-1 to TRBJ2-1, with 11 bases that match TRBD2. The CDR3 has 16 residues. Trimming took 4 bases from V and 4 from J; bases not matched to a gene: 5. The germline V gene has CDR1 KGHDR and CDR2 SFDVKD. The CDR3 sequence: CATSDATSGDYNEQFF. The CDR3 bases are TGTGCCACCAGTGACGCGACTAGCGGGGATTACAATGAGCAGTTCTTC.

This clonotype was picked up a small number of times. The chain has TRBV5-1 and TRBJ2-4, with D possibly being TRBD1 (6 bases). The J call may be in error: the DNA end matches TRBJ2-7 better. The CDR3 is made up of 12 amino acids. Germline values: CDR1 SGHRS, CDR2 YFSETQ. In DNA form, the CDR3 reads TGCGCCAGCAGCTTAGGGGGAGCCGAGCAGTACTTC. It specifies CASSLGGAEQYF.